The entry below gives a single T cell receptor beta chain sequence along with its context. Its antigen has not been determined. Base qualities were left out, and no much larger clone turns up one base away. This specimen comes from a study of blood T cell repertoires in COVID-19 (dated by TCRdb to 2018 to 2021). Some background on the complete study: Samples covering the acute and convalescent phases of COVID-19 were provided by collaborators in the United States, Italy and Spain. The samples were drawn from two sources: the first 160 participants of the ongoing ImmuneRACE study, and about 1,300 subjects contributed by 6 global collaborators. Where available, HLA class I and class II types were taken from metadata supplied by the sample provider and were not determined by assay-based typing. The repertoires were released in a freely available public database intended as a resource for research on the immune response to SARS-CoV-2. The prospective study material was composed of cDNA or gDNA derived from T cells, B-cell-depleted T cells, or PBMCs. Subjects who had been exposed to COVID-19, were actively infected with it, or had recovered from it provided the deeply sampled blood TCRbeta repertoires that made up the dataset. Nearly every sample came with metadata listing a de-identified subject ID, COVID-19 status, age in years and sex.

Participants in the prospective study were aged roughly 18 to 90 years, lived in approximately 26 United States geographic areas, and enrolled through a virtual design. In the prospective study, cohorts were assigned on the basis of participant-reported clinical history obtained from a screening survey and a study questionnaire. Mobile phlebotomists in the prospective study collected whole blood, serum and a nasopharyngeal or oropharyngeal swab from every participant. Prospective study participants could optionally give additional blood draws and questionnaires over an approximately two-month period. Before DNA extraction, prospective study blood samples were shipped either frozen or at room temperature. Inclusive of the bounding cysteine and phenylalanine, the CDR3 is 15 residues long. Only the CDR3 region is kept as DNA, spanning 45 bases read in frame from base 1. The germline V and J ends show losses of 7 bases and 2 bases respectively, and no gene match explains 7 bases of the junction. CDR1 is given as SNHLY and CDR2 as FYNNEI, both from the germline V gene.

The immunoSEQ Assay, a bias-controlled multiplex PCR, was used to amplify TCRbeta CDR3 regions from genomic DNA. The authors processed their data as follows. Within the assay, amplification of reference gene primers was used to estimate how many nucleated cells each sample contained. To quantify the absolute abundance of each unique TCRbeta CDR3 rearrangement, sequence reads were collapsed and filtered. Productive Simpson clonality was computed per sample as the square root of Simpson's diversity index over productive rearrangements. This immuneACCESS table, as held by TCRdb, lists in-frame sequences with V and J called but not all clones. Of the missing ones, under half trace to an unresolved V gene in checked studies; the others have no known cause. Clone size and V and J calls were adopted from that table, with D and trimming inferred from the DNA. The sample yields over 300,000 clones; 70% to 90% were counted once. The top ten clones comprise roughly 0.97% of the sample.

Overall results and qualifications from the work: How much clinical and demographic metadata was included differed by source and by participant, and the metadata was provided uncurated.

The sequenced sample consisted of PBMCs or T cells enriched from blood (not recorded which). This TCR was recovered from a woman in her 30s with acute COVID-19. The chain joins TRBV2 to TRBJ1-5; TRBD1 lines up with 8 middle nucleotides. The CDR3 region reads CASTTTGVGNQPQHF. The bases are TGTGCCAGCACAACGACAGGGGTGGGCAATCAGCCCCAGCATTTT. Supplemented by the reference TRBV2 and TRBJ1-5 proteins around the CDR3, the complete variable domain is EPEVTQTPSHQVTQMGQEVILRCVPISNHLYFYWYRQILGQKVEFLVSFYNNEISEKSEIFDDQFSVERPDGSNFTLKIRSTKLEDSAMYFCASTTTGVGNQPQHFGDGTRLSIL.